The entry that follows covers one T cell receptor (beta chain) sequence. This entry belongs to a study of OX40 agonist ivuxolimab in advanced cancers. This CDR3 is 14 amino acids long. The junction had 6 bases not matched to a gene; V was cut back by 5 bases and J by 4 bases. The germline gives CDR1 MNHEY, CDR2 SVGAGI. Repertoires were generated with immunoSEQ multiplex PCR, while TCRdb's copy carries only in-frame clones and drops some. The repertoire has 55,000 to 70,000 clones, approximately 80% of them found once; the top ten carry almost 1.5%. The V and J genes are TRBV6-5 and TRBJ1-2; 8 nucleotides agree with TRBD1. This sample comprised CD4+ or CD8+ T cells sorted from blood, obtained in a trial of the OX40 agonist ivuxolimab. The clonotype originates from an adult with an advanced solid tumor such as melanoma, head and neck, liver or kidney cancer. CDR3 nucleotides: TGTGCCAGCAGTGAGGGGACAGGCCTCTATGGCTACACCTTC. Translated, it gives CASSEGTGLYGYTF.